The subject of this entry is one T cell receptor beta chain. The target antigen is unknown. The entry originates in a study of T cell repertoires in cytomegalovirus infection. About the study: CMV epitopes used comprised recently identified HLA-C-restricted ones and well-studied HLA-B-restricted ones. Both a matching HLA type and CMV infection were indicated by public TCR beta signatures. General study findings and limits: Clonotype analysis showed dominance of the ex vivo response by HLA-C-restricted CMV-specific TCR beta clonotypes.

TCRdb re-analysed the reads in MiXCR, keeping a single row per CDR3 protein. The sample holds over 100,000 distinct CDR3 sequences; around 29% are singletons and the top ten take 80% to 85%. The CDR3 runs to 14 residues. In germline, CDR1 is SQVTM, CDR2 ANQGSEA. J was trimmed by 5 bases and V by 4 bases; bases with no gene match: 7. This sample comprised CD8+ T cells from cultured PBMCs, obtained from culture after CMV antigen stimulation. This clonotype was obtained from a human donor in good health (CMV status not recorded). Some clones in this sample may be carry-over from other donors' samples. This chain joins TRBV29-1 and TRBJ1-5; 8 positions agree with TRBD1. Written as DNA, the CDR3 is TGCAGCGTTGCAGGGGGCGGGCGGGATCAGCCCCAGCATTTT. It encodes CSVAGGGRDQPQHF.